The present TCR beta chain was sequenced within a study of post-analysis software for immune sequencing data. Study context: The disease courses covered relapsing-remitting, secondary progressive and progressive-relapsing multiple sclerosis. Study-level findings and limits: Controls had lower frequencies than patients of a handful of TRBV segments, which included TRBV5-6, TRBV5-1 and TRBV20-1. Those with multiple sclerosis, the patient group, showed significantly lower normalized Chao1 diversity than controls.

As for this clonotype: The antigen is undetermined. A junction end diverges from the germline sequence, so it may reflect a read error.

cDNA libraries of TCR beta carried unique molecular identifiers. TCRdb reprocessed the PCR reads via MiXCR and lists one record per CDR3 protein. The sample yields roughly 180,000 distinct CDR3 sequences, approximately 30% seen once. CDR3 length equals 15 residues. Germline CDR1 SGHTA, CDR2 FQGNSA. This TCR derives from a girl aged 5-17 years with multiple sclerosis. Sequencing was carried out using blood. The genes are TRBV7-2 and TRBJ2-7; 9 nucleotides align to TRBD2. Written as DNA, the CDR3 is TGTGCCAACAGCTTAGGAGCTAGCGGGGCTCTCGAGCAGTACTTC. It specifies CANSLGASGALEQYF. Full variable domain (missing parts from reference TRBV7-2 and TRBJ2-7): GAGVSQSPSNKVTEKGKDVELRCDPISGHTALYWYRQSLGQGLEFLIYFQGNSAPDKSGLPSDRFSAERTGGSVSTLTIQRTQQEDSAVYLCANSLGASGALEQYFGPGTRLTVT.